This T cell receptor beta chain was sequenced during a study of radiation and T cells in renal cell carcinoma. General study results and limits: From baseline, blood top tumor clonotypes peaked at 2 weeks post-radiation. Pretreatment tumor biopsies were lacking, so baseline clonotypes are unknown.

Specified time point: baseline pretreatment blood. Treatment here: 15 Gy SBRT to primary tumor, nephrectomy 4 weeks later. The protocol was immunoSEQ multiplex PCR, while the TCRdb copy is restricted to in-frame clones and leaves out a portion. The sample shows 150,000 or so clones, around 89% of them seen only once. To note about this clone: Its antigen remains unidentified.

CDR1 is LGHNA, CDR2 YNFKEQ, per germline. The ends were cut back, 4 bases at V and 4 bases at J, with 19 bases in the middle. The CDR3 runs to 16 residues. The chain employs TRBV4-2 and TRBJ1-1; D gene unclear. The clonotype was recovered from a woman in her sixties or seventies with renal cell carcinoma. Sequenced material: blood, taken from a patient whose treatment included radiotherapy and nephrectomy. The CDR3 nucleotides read TGTGCCAGCAGCCTTGAATTGACCGTTTCTTCCACTGAAGCTTTCTTT. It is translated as CASSLELTVSSTEAFF.